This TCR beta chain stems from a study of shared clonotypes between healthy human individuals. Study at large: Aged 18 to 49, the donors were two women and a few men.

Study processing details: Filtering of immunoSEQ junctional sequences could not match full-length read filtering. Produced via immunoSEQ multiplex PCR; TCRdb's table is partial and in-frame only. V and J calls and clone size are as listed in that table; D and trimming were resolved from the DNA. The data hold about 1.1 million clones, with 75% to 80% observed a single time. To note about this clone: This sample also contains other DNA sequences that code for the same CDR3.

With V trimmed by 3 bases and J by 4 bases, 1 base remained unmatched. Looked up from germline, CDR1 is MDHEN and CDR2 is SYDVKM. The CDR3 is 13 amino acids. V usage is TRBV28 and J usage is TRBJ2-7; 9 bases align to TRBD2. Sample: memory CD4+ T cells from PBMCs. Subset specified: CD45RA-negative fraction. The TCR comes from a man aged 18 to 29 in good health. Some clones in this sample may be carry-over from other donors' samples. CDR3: CASSLAGGYEQYF. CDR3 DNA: TGTGCCAGCAGTTTGGCGGGAGGGTACGAGCAGTACTTC.